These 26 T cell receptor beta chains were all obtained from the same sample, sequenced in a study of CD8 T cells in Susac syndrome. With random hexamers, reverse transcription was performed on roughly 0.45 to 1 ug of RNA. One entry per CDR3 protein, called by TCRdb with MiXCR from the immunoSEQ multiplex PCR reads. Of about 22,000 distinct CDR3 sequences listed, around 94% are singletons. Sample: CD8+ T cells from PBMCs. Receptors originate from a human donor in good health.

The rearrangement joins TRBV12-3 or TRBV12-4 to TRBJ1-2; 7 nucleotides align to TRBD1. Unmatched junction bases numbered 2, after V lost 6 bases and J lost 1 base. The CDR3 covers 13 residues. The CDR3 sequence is CASSRQGNYGYTF. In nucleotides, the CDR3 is TGTGCCAGCAGCCGACAGGGTAACTATGGCTACACCTTC.

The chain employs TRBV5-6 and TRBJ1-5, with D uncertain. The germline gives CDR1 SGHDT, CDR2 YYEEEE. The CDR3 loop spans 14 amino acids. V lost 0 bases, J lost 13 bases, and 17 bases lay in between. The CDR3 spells CASSLVGSNQAQHF. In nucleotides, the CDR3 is TGTGCCAGCAGCTTGGTGGGGAGCAATCAGGCGCAGCATTTT.

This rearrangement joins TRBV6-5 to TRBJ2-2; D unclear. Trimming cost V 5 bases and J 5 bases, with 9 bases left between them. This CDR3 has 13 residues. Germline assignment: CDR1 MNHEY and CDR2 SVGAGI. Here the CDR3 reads CASSPTPTGELFF. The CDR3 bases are TGTGCCAGCAGTCCGACCCCTACCGGGGAGCTGTTTTTT.

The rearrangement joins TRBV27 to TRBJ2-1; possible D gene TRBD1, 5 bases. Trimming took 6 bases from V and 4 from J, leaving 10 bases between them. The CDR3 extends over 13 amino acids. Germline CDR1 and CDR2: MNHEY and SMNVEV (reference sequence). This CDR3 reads CASSKGLYNEQFF. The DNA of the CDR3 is TGTGCCAGCAGCAAGGGGCTTTACAATGAGCAGTTCTTC.

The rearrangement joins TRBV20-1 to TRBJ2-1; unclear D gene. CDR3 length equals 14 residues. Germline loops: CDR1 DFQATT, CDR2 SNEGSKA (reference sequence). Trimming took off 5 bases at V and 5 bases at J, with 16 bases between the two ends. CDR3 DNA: TGCAGTGCTCGCCTTATGGCAGGCCACAATGAGCAGTTCTTC. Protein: CSARLMAGHNEQFF.

Written as DNA, the CDR3 is TGTGCCAGCAGCTTGTACGATAGCTATGGCTACACCTTC. This encodes CASSLYDSYGYTF. The genes are TRBV7-9 and TRBJ1-2; D ambiguous. Germline assignment: CDR1 SEHNR and CDR2 FQNEAQ (reference sequence). The V and J ends lost 3 bases and 4 bases respectively, with 9 bases between them. The CDR3 spans 13 residues.

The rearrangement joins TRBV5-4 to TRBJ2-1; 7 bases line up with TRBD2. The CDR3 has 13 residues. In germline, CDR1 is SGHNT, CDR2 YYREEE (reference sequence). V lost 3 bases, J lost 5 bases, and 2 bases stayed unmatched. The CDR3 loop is CASSWRGNNEQFF. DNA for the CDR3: TGTGCCAGCAGCTGGCGGGGGAACAATGAGCAGTTCTTC.

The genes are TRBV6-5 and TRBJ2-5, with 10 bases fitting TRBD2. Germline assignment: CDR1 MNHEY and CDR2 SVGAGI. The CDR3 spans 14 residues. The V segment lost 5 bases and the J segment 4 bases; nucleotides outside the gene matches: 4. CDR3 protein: CASSVAGGGETQYF. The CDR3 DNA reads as TGTGCCAGCAGTGTAGCGGGGGGTGGAGAGACCCAGTACTTC.

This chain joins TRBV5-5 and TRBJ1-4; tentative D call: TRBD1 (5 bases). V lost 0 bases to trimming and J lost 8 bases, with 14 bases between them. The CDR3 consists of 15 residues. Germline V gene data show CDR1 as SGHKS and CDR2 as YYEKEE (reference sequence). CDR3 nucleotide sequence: TGTGCCAGCAGCTTGGCCTGGGGGAAAGGAGAAAAACTGTTTTTT. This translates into CASSLAWGKGEKLFF.

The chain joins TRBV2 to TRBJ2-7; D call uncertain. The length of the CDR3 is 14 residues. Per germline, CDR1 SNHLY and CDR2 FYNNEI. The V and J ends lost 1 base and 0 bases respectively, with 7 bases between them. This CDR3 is CASSEGIVSYEQYF. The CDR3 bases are TGTGCCAGCAGTGAAGGCATCGTCTCCTACGAGCAGTACTTC.

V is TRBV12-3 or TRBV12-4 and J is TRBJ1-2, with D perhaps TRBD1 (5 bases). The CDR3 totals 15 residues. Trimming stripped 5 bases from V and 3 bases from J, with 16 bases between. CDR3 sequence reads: CASSPGTAGYYGYTF. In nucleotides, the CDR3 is TGTGCCAGCAGTCCCGGGACGGCTGGGTACTATGGCTACACCTTC.

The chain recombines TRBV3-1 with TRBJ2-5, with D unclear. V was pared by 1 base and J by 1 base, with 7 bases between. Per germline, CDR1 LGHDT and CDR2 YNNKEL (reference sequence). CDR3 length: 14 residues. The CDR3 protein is CASSQGSVQETQYF. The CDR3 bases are TGTGCCAGCAGCCAAGGGAGCGTCCAAGAGACCCAGTACTTC.

The CDR3 spells CASSFGRSYEQYF. The CDR3 bases are TGCGCCAGCAGCTTTGGCAGGTCCTACGAGCAGTACTTC. V is TRBV5-1 and J is TRBJ2-7; D not resolved. There are 13 residues in the CDR3. Between the trimmed V and J ends, which lost 2 bases and 1 base, there was a span of 7 bases. Germline V gene lookup returns CDR1 SGHRS and CDR2 YFSETQ. The full variable domain, in which reference TRBV5-1 and TRBJ2-7 provide the parts outside the CDR3, is KAGVTQTPRYLIKTRGQQVTLSCSPISGHRSVSWYQQTPGQGLQFLFEYFSETQRNKGNFPGRFSGRQFSNSRSEMNVSTLELGDSALYLCASSFGRSYEQYFGPGTRLTVT.

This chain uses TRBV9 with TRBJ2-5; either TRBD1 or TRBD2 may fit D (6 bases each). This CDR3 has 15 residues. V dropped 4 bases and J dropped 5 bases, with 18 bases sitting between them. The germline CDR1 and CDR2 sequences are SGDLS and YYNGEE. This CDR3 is CASSPRRGHWETQYF. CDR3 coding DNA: TGTGCCAGCAGCCCCCGCCGGGGGCATTGGGAGACCCAGTACTTC.

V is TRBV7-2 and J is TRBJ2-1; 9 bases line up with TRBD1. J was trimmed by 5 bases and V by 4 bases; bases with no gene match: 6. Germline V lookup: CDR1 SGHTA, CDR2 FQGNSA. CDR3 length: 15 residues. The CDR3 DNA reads TGTGCCAGCAGCTCCCGGACAGGGGTCCACAATGAGCAGTTCTTC. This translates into CASSSRTGVHNEQFF.

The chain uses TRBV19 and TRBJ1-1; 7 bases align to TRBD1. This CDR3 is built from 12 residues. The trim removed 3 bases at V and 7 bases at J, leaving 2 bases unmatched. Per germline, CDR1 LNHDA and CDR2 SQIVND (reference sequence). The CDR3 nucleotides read TGTGCCAGTAGTATGGGACAGATTGAAGCTTTCTTT. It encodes CASSMGQIEAFF. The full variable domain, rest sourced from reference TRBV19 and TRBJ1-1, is DGGITQSPKYLFRKEGQNVTLSCEQNLNHDAMYWYRQDPGQGLRLIYYSQIVNDFQKGDIAEGYSVSREKKESFPLTVTSAQKNPTAFYLCASSMGQIEAFFGQGTRLTVV.

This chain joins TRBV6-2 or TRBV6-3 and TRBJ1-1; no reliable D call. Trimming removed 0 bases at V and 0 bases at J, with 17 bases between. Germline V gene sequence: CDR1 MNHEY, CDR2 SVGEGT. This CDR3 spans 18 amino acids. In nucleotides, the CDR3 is TGTGCCAGCAGTTACTCGCTTCAGGAGCCAAAATTGAACACTGAAGCTTTCTTT. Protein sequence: CASSYSLQEPKLNTEAFF.

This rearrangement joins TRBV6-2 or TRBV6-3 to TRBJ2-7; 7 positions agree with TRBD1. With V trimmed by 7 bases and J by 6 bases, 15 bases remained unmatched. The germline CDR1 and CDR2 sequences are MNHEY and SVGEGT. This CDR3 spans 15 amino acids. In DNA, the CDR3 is TGTGCCAGCACCCCGCCCGACAGGGAGACTGGCGAGCAGTACTTC. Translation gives CASTPPDRETGEQYF.

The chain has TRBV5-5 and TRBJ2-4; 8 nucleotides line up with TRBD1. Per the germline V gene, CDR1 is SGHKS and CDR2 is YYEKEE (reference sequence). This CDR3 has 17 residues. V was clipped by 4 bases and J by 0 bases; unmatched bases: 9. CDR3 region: CASSAGQGGLAKNIQYF. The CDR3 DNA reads TGTGCCAGCAGCGCCGGACAGGGCGGTTTAGCCAAAAACATTCAGTACTTC.

CDR3 region: CASSVGTSGEQYF. The CDR3 DNA follows: TGTGCCAGCAGTGTCGGGACTAGCGGCGAGCAGTACTTC. The rearrangement links TRBV7-2 to TRBJ2-7; 11 bases are a match to TRBD2. CDR1 is SGHTA and CDR2 is FQGNSA in the germline V gene. The CDR3 has 13 amino acids. Trimming cost V 6 bases and J 6 bases; bases outside gene matches: 4.

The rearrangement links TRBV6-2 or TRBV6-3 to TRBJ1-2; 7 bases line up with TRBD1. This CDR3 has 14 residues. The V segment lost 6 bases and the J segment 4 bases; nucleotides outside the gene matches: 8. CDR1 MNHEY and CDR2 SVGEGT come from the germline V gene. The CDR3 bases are TGTGCCAGCAGGCAAAGGGGGCTCGGCTATGGCTACACCTTC. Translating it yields CASRQRGLGYGYTF.

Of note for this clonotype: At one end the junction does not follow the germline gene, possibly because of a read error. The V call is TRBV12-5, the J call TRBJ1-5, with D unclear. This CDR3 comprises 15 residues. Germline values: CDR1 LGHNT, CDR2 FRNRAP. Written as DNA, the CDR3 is TGTGCTAGTGGATTGGTCGAGGTCGGTAATCAGCCCCAGCATTTT. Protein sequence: CASGLVEVGNQPQHF.

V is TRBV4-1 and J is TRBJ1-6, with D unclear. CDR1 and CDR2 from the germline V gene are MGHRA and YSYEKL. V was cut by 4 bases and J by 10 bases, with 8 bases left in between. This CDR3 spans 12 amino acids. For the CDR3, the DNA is TGCGCCAGCAGCCCCTTGGGCTCACCCCTCCACTTT. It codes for CASSPLGSPLHF.

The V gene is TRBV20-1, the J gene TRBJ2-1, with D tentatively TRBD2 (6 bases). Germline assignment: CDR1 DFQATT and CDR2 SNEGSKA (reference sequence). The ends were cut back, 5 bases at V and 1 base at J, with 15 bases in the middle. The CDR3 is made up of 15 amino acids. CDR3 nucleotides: TGCAGTGCTCCGGTAGCAGGGAGGTCCTACAATGAGCAGTTCTTC. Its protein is CSAPVAGRSYNEQFF.

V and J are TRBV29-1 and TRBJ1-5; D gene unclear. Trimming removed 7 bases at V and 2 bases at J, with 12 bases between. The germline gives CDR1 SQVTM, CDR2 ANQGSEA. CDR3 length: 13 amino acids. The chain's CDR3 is CSADPRGNQPQHF. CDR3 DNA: TGCAGCGCTGACCCCCGGGGCAATCAGCCCCAGCATTTT.

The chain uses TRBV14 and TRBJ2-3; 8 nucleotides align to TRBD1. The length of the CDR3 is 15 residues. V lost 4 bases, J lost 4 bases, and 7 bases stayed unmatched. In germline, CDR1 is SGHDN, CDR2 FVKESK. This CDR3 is CASSRSDRDPDTQYF. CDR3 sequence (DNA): TGTGCCAGCAGCCGGTCGGACAGGGATCCAGATACGCAGTATTTT.